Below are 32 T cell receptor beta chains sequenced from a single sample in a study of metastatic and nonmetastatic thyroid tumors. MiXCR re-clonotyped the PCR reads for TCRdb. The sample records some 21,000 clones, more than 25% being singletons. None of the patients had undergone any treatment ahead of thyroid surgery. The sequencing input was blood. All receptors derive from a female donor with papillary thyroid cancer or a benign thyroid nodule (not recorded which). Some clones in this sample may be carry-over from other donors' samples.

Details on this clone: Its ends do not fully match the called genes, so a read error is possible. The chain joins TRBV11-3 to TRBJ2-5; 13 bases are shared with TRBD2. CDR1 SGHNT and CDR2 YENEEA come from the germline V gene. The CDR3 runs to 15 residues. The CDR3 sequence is CVSSPGLAGWETQYF. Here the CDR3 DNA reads TGTGTCAGCAGCCCGGGACTAGCGGGGTGGGAGACCCAGTACTTC.

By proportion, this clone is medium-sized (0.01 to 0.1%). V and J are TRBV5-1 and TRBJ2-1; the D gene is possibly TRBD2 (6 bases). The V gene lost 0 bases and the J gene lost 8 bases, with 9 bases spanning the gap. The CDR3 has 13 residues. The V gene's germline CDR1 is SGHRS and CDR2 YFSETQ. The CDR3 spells CASSLVRGHEQFF. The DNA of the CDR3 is TGCGCCAGCAGCTTGGTGCGGGGACATGAGCAGTTCTTC.

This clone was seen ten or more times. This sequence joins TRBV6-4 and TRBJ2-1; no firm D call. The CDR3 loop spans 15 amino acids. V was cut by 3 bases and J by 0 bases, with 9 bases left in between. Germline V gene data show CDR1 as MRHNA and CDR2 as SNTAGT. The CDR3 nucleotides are TGTGCCAGCAGTGAGGCAGTGTCCTCCTACAATGAGCAGTTCTTC. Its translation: CASSEAVSSYNEQFF.

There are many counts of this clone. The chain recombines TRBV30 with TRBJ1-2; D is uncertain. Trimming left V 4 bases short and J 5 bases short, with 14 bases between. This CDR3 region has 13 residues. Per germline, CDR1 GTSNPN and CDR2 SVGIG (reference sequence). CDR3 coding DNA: TGTGCCTGGACCCTGGATAGACGGTATGGCTACACCTTC. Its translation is CAWTLDRRYGYTF.

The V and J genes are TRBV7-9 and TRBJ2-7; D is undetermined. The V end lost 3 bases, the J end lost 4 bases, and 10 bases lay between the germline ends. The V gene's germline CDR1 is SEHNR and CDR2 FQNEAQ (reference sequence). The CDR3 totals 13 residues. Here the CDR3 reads CASSLNPAYEQYF. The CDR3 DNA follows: TGTGCCAGCAGCTTGAACCCAGCGTACGAGCAGTACTTC.

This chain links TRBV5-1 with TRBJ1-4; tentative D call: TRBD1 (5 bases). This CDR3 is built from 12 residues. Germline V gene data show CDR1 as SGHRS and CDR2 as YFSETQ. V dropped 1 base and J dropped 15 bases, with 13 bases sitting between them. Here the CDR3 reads CASSLNQGGLFF. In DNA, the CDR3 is TGCGCCAGCAGCTTGAACCAGGGCGGTTTGTTTTTT.

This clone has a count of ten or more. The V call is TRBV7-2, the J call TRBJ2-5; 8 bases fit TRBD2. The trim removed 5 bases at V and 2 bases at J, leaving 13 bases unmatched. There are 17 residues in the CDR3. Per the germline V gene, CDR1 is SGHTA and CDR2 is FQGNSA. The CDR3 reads CASSPDRSRGGQETQYF. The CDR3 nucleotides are TGTGCCAGCAGCCCGGATCGAAGTCGCGGGGGGCAAGAGACCCAGTACTTC.

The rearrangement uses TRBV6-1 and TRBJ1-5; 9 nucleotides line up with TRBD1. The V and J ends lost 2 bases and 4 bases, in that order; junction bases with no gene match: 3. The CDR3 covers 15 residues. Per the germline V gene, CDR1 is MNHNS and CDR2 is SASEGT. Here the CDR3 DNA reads TGTGCCAGCAGTGAAATGGGACAGGGAAATCAGCCCCAGCATTTT. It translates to CASSEMGQGNQPQHF.

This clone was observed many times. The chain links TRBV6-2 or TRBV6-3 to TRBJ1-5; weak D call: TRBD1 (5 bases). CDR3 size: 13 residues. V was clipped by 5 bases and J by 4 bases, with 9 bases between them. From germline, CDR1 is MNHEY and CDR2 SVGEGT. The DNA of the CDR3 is TGTGCCAGCAGTAGGGGCCTTAATCAGCCCCAGCATTTT. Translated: CASSRGLNQPQHF.

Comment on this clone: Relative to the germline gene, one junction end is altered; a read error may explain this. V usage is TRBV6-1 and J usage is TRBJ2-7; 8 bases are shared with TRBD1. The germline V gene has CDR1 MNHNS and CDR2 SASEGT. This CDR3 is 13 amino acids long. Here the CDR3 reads CARSVRDRYEPYF. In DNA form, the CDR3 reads TGTGCCCGCAGTGTCCGGGACAGGTACGAGCCGTACTTC.

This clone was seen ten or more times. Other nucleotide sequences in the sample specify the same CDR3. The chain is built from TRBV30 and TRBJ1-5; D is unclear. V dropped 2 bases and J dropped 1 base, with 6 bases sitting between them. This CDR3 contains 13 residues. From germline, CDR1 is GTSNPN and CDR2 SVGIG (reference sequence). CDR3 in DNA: TGTGCCTGGAGTTTGCAGAGCAATCAGCCCCAGCATTTT. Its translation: CAWSLQSNQPQHF.

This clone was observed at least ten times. CDR3 DNA: TGTGCCAGCAGCCACGGGTGGACAGTCACCTACAATGAGCAGTTCTTC. Translating it yields CASSHGWTVTYNEQFF. The chain has TRBV6-2 or TRBV6-3 and TRBJ2-1; D perhaps matches TRBD1 (6 bases). Germline lookup yields CDR1 MNHEY and CDR2 SVGEGT. The ends were cut back, 6 bases at V and 2 bases at J, with 17 bases in the middle. This CDR3 is built from 16 residues.

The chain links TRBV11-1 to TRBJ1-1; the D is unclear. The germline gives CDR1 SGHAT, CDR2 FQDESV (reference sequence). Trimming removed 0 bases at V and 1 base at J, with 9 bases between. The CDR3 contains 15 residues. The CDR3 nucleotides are TGTGCCAGCAGCTTAGCCGGTACAGAGAACACTGAAGCTTTCTTT. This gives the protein CASSLAGTENTEAFF.

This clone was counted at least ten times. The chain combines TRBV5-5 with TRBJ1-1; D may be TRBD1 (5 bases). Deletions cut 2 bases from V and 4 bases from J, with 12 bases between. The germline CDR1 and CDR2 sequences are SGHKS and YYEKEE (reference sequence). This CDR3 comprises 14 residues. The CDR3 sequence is CASSFGARVTEAFF. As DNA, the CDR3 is TGTGCCAGCAGCTTCGGTGCCAGGGTCACTGAAGCTTTCTTT.

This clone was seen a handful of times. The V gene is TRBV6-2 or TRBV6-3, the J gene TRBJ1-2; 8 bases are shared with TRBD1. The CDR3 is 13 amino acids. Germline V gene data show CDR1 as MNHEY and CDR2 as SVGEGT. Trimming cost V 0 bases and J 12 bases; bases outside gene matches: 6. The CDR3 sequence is CASSYSGQGGDTF. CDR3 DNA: TGTGCCAGCAGTTACTCCGGACAGGGAGGGGACACCTTC.

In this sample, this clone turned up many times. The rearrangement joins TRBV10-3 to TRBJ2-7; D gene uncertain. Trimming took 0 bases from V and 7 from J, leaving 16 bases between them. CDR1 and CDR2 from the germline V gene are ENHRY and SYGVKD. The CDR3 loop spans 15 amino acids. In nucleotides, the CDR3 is TGTGCCATCAGTGAGTCTAGGGAACCCCCGAAAGAGCAGTACTTC. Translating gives CAISESREPPKEQYF.

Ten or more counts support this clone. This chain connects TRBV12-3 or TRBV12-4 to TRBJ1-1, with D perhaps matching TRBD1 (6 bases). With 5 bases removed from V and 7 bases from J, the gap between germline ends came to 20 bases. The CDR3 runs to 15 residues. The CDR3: CASSPLTWGAYEAFF. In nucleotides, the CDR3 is TGTGCCAGCAGTCCCCTCACGTGGGGGGCATATGAAGCTTTCTTT.

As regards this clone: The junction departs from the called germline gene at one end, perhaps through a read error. CDR3 sequence (DNA): TGCAGTGATAGAGGACAGGAGTCATTTAATGAAAAACTGTTTTTT. This gives the protein CSDRGQESFNEKLFF. The J gene is TRBJ1-4, the V gene TRBV20-1, with 7 bases aligning to TRBD1. Germline V gives CDR1 DFQATT, CDR2 SNEGSKA (reference sequence). This CDR3 is 15 amino acids long.

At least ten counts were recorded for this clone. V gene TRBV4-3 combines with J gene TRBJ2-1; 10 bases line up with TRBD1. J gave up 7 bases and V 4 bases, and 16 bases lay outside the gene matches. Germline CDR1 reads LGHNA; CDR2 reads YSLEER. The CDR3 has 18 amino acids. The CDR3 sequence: CASSLATGTGDLWNEQFF. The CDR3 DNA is TGCGCCAGCAGCCTAGCCACCGGGACAGGGGATTTATGGAATGAGCAGTTCTTC.

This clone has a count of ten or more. The CDR3 sequence is CASSVGQGWETQYF. CDR3 bases: TGTGCCAGCAGCGTAGGACAGGGTTGGGAGACCCAGTACTTC. V gene TRBV9 combines with J gene TRBJ2-5; TRBD1 aligns across 7 bases. This CDR3 contains 14 residues. J lost 5 bases, V lost 0 bases, and 4 bases had no gene match. Germline loops: CDR1 SGDLS, CDR2 YYNGEE.

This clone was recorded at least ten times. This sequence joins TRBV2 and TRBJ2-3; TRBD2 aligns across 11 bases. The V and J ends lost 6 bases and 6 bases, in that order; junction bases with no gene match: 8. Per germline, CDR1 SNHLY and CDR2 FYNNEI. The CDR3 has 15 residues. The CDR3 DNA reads TGTGCCAGCAGGGCTAGCGGGGGGTGGGCGGATACGCAGTATTTT. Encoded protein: CASRASGGWADTQYF.

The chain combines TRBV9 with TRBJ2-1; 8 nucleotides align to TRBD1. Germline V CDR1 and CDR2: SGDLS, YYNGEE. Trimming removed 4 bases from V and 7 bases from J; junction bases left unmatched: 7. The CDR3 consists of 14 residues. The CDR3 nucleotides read TGTGCCAGCAGCCCCTCAGGGGGCCGAAATGAGCAGTTCTTC. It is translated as CASSPSGGRNEQFF.

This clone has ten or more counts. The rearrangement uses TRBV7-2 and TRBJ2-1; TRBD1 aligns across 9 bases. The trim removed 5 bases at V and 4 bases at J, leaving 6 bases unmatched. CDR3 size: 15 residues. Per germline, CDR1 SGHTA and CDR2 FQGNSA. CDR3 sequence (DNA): TGTGCCAGCAGCATGGGACAGGGAAGATACAATGAGCAGTTCTTC. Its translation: CASSMGQGRYNEQFF.

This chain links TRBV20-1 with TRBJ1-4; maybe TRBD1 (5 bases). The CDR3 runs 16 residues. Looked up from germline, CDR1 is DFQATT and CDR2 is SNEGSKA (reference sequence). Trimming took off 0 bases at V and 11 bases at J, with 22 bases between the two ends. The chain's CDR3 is CSARDYSRDPAGKLFF. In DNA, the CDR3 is TGCAGTGCTAGAGATTATTCAAGGGACCCCGCCGGGAAACTGTTTTTT.

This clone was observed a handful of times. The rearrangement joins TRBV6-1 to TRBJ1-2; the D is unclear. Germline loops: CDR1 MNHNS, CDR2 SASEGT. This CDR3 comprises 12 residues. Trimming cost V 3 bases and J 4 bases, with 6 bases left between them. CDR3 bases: TGTGCCAGCAGTGACACGGGCTATGGCTACACCTTC. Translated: CASSDTGYGYTF.

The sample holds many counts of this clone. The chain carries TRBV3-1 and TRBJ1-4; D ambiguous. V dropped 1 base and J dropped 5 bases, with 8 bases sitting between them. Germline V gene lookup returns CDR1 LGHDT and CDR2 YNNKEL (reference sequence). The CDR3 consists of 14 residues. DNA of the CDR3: TGTGCCAGCAGCCAAGGGCAGAGGAATGAAAAACTGTTTTTT. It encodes CASSQGQRNEKLFF.

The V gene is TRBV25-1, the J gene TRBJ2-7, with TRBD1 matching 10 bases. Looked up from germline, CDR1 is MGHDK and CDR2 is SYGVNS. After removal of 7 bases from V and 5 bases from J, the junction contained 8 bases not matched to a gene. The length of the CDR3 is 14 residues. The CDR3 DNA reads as TGTGCCAGCAAGAGACAGGGGGCTTTCGACGAGCAGTACTTC. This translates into CASKRQGAFDEQYF.

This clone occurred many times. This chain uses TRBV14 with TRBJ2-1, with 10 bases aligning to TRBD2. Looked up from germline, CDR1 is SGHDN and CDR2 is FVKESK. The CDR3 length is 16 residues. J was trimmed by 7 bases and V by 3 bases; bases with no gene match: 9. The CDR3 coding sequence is TGTGCCAGCAGCCACTCCGCTAGCGGGAGTTTTAATGAGCAGTTCTTC. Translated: CASSHSASGSFNEQFF.

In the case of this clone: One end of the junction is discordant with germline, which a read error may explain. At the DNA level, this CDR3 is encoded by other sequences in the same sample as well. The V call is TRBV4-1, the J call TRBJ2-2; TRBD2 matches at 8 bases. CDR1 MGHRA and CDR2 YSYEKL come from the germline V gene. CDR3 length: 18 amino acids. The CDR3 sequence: CASSQDLRLAGATGELFF. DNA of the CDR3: TGCGCGAGCAGCCAAGATTTACGGCTAGCGGGCGCGACCGGGGAGCTGTTTTTT.

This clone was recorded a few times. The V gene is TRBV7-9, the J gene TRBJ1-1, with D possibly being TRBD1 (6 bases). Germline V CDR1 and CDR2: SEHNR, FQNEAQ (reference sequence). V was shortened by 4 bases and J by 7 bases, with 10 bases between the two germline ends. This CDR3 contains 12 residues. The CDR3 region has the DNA TGTGCCAGCAGCTCCATGGACAGTGAAGCTTTCTTT. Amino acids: CASSSMDSEAFF.

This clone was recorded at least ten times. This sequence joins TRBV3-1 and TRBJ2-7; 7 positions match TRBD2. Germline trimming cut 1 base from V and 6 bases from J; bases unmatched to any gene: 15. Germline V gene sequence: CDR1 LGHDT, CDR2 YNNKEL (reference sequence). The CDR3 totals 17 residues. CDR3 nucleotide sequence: TGTGCCAGCAGCCAAGTCTCAGCGGGGAGACCCTGGGGCGAGCAGTACTTC. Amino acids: CASSQVSAGRPWGEQYF.

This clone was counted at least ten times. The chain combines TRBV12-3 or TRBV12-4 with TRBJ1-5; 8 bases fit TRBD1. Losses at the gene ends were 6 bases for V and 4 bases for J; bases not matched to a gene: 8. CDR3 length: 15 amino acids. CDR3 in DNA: TGTGCCAGCAGGAGACAGGGGAACAGTAATCAGCCCCAGCATTTT. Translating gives CASRRQGNSNQPQHF.